The 32 T cell receptor beta chains below come from one sample, sequenced in a study of long-term antiretroviral therapy in people with HIV. Runs used v3.0 of the immunoSEQ assay and were done at survey level. The assay was immunoSEQ multiplex PCR, and TCRdb's table has in-frame clones only and misses some. The table includes roughly 20,000 clones, more than 75% detected once. This specimen consisted of unsorted PBMCs, obtained 1.8 years before starting antiretroviral therapy. The origin of the receptors is a woman aged 25 to 39 with HIV.

As for this clone: One junction end disagrees with the germline gene, perhaps due to a read error. The chain uses TRBV19 and TRBJ1-6; no firm D call. There are 15 residues in the CDR3. Germline lookup yields CDR1 LNHDA and CDR2 SQIVND (reference sequence). CDR3 region: CASSINLFYNSPPHF. CDR3 DNA: TGTGCCAGTAGTATCAATCTGTTCTATAATTCACCCCCCCACTTT.

The CDR3 sequence is CASSARQGAAEAFF. The CDR3 DNA follows: TGTGCCAGCAGCGCGAGACAGGGGGCGGCTGAAGCTTTCTTT. The V gene is TRBV9, the J gene TRBJ1-1; 10 nucleotides match TRBD1. Germline CDR1 and CDR2: SGDLS and YYNGEE. This CDR3 has 14 amino acids. V shed 3 bases and J 6 bases; nucleotides not matched to a gene: 5.

The chain couples TRBV10-3 to TRBJ2-2; 8 positions match TRBD2. Germline-derived CDR1 and CDR2 are ENHRY and SYGVKD. Trimming took 5 bases from V and 6 from J; bases not matched to a gene: 8. The CDR3 spans 15 residues. CDR3 protein: CAISLAGHGSGELFF. The CDR3 DNA follows: TGTGCCATCAGTTTAGCGGGGCACGGATCCGGGGAGCTGTTTTTT.

This clone was detected only a few times. The chain combines TRBV27 with TRBJ2-5, with 9 bases identical to TRBD1. Per the germline V gene, CDR1 is MNHEY and CDR2 is SMNVEV (reference sequence). V was pared by 5 bases and J by 5 bases, with 6 bases of the junction left unmatched. This CDR3 is 14 amino acids long. The DNA of the CDR3 is TGTGCCAGCAGTGCCGGGACAGGGTACGAGACCCAGTACTTC. Its translation: CASSAGTGYETQYF.

In this sample, this clone turned up once. This chain connects TRBV7-3 to TRBJ2-1; maybe TRBD1 (7 bases). The CDR3 consists of 13 residues. Germline values: CDR1 SGHTA, CDR2 FQGTGA. V lost 5 bases and J lost 12, with 17 bases in between. For the CDR3, the DNA is TGTGCCAGCAGCCCGGACAGGCGGGATGTGCAGTTCTTC. Protein product: CASSPDRRDVQFF.

This clone was seen once. The chain employs TRBV27 and TRBJ1-1; D might be TRBD1 (6 bases). Germline assignment: CDR1 MNHEY and CDR2 SMNVEV (reference sequence). Trimming shortened V by 7 bases and J by 1 base, and 7 bases separated the two germline ends. The CDR3 is 12 residues long. The CDR3 DNA follows: TGTGCCAGCACGACAGGGAACACTGAAGCTTTCTTT. Encoded protein: CASTTGNTEAFF.

The V call is TRBV2, the J call TRBJ2-1; 8 bases align to TRBD2. Trimming cost V 6 bases and J 1 base; bases outside gene matches: 8. The CDR3 is 16 residues long. CDR1 SNHLY and CDR2 FYNNEI come from the germline V gene. The CDR3 sequence: CASRYSGMVSYNEQFF. CDR3 coding DNA: TGTGCCAGCAGGTATAGCGGGATGGTGTCCTACAATGAGCAGTTCTTC.

This rearrangement joins TRBV10-3 to TRBJ1-1; D might be TRBD1 (6 bases). The CDR3 sequence is 14 residues long. Trimming pared 0 bases from V and 10 bases from J, leaving 15 bases between. Per the germline V gene, CDR1 is ENHRY and CDR2 is SYGVKD. The CDR3 protein is CAISESTGGQPAFF. The DNA of the CDR3 is TGTGCCATCAGTGAGTCTACGGGTGGACAGCCAGCTTTCTTT.

The genes are TRBV18 and TRBJ2-4, with 7 bases fitting TRBD2. Germline assignment: CDR1 KGHSH and CDR2 LQKENI. The CDR3 has 15 amino acids. Trimming took 2 bases from V and 8 from J; bases not matched to a gene: 9. The CDR3 region has the DNA TGTGCCAGCTCACCAGGGGGGGTTTCTTCTGACATTCAGTACTTC. Its translation is CASSPGGVSSDIQYF.

The chain is built from TRBV5-1 and TRBJ2-7; D may be TRBD2 (5 bases). Germline V gene data show CDR1 as SGHRS and CDR2 as YFSETQ. Trimming left V 9 bases short and J 3 bases short, with 19 bases between. The CDR3 covers 14 residues. The CDR3 DNA is TGCGCCACCGCTCTACTAGAGCCGCACTACGAGCAGTACTTC. Its translation: CATALLEPHYEQYF.

The V gene is TRBV12-5, the J gene TRBJ2-1; unclear D gene. CDR3 length: 13 amino acids. Trimming removed 4 bases from V and 10 bases from J, with 14 bases in between. Germline V CDR1 and CDR2: LGHNT, FRNRAP. As DNA, the CDR3 is TGTGCTAGTGGTTCCCTCCCAGCCAGCGAGCAGTTCTTC. This codes for CASGSLPASEQFF. The full variable domain, rest sourced from reference TRBV12-5 and TRBJ2-1, is DARVTQTPRHKVTEMGQEVTMRCQPILGHNTVFWYRQTMMQGLELLAYFRNRAPLDDSGMPKDRFSAEMPDATLATLKIQPSEPRDSAVYFCASGSLPASEQFFGPGTRLTVL.

The chain joins TRBV19 to TRBJ2-1, with 10 nucleotides matching TRBD2. CDR3 length: 15 residues. CDR1 is LNHDA, CDR2 SQIVND, per germline (reference sequence). V shed 3 bases, J shed 8 bases, and the junction held 7 bases outside the gene matches. CDR3 loop: CASSMSSGGSYEQFF. The CDR3 coding sequence is TGTGCCAGTAGTATGTCTAGCGGGGGATCGTATGAGCAGTTCTTC.

This clone was observed a few times. This chain uses TRBV19 with TRBJ2-1; D call uncertain. CDR3 length: 16 residues. Germline V gene lookup returns CDR1 LNHDA and CDR2 SQIVND (reference sequence). Trimming left V 3 bases short and J 9 bases short, with 21 bases between. The CDR3 sequence: CASSMPLGSSLGEQFF. For the CDR3, the DNA is TGTGCCAGTAGTATGCCACTGGGGTCCAGTCTGGGTGAGCAGTTCTTC.

The chain carries TRBV5-1 and TRBJ2-2; TRBD2 agrees at 7 bases. The CDR3 totals 15 residues. V dropped 2 bases and J dropped 2; count of bases not matched to a gene: 3. Per germline, CDR1 SGHRS and CDR2 YFSETQ. CDR3 protein: CASSFSSGNTGELFF. In DNA, the CDR3 is TGCGCCAGCAGCTTCTCTAGCGGAAACACCGGGGAGCTGTTTTTT.

This chain joins TRBV6-1 and TRBJ1-6; a possible D gene is TRBD1 (5 bases). CDR3 length equals 17 residues. Germline V CDR1 and CDR2: MNHNS, SASEGT. V lost 3 bases and J lost 10, with 22 bases in between. The CDR3 here is CASSEGWGTPGLSPLHF. The CDR3 DNA is TGTGCCAGCAGTGAGGGATGGGGCACCCCCGGGCTGTCACCCCTCCACTTT.

The chain carries TRBV5-4 and TRBJ2-3, with D possibly being TRBD1 (6 bases). The CDR3 sequence is 15 residues long. Germline V gene data show CDR1 as SGHNT and CDR2 as YYREEE (reference sequence). With 0 bases removed from V and 2 bases from J, the gap between germline ends came to 10 bases. CDR3 DNA sequence: TGTGCCAGCAGCTTGGGGGGACACCTCACAGATACGCAGTATTTT. This codes for CASSLGGHLTDTQYF. Drawing the rest from reference TRBV5-4 and TRBJ2-3, the complete variable domain is ETGVTQSPTHLIKTRGQQVTLRCSSQSGHNTVSWYQQALGQGPQFIFQYYREEENGRGNFPPRFSGLQFPNYSSELNVNALELDDSALYLCASSLGGHLTDTQYFGPGTRLTVL.

Comment on this clone: The junction and the germline gene differ at one end; a read error may be behind it. Other DNA sequences in this specimen translate into the identical CDR3. J is TRBJ1-2 and V is TRBV7-3; 9 bases fit TRBD1. CDR1 and CDR2 from the germline V gene are SGHTA and FQGTGA. This CDR3 region has 14 residues. CDR3 sequence (DNA): TGTGCCAGTAGCTTAACGGGACAGGGAGAAGGCTACACCTTC. This encodes CASSLTGQGEGYTF.

This chain connects TRBV10-3 to TRBJ2-2; a weak D match, TRBD1 (6 bases). This CDR3 spans 16 amino acids. In germline, CDR1 is ENHRY, CDR2 SYGVKD. Trimming shortened V by 2 bases and J by 2 bases, and 12 bases separated the two germline ends. The CDR3 DNA reads as TGTGCCATCAGTGAGAATGGACAGCTTAACACCGGGGAGCTGTTTTTT. Protein: CAISENGQLNTGELFF.

This clone was detected once. The rearrangement links TRBV6-5 to TRBJ1-2, with 7 bases matching TRBD1. The CDR3 covers 14 residues. The junction had 5 bases not matched to a gene; V was cut back by 6 bases and J by 1 base. The germline V gene encodes CDR1 MNHEY and CDR2 SVGAGI. The CDR3 DNA reads as TGTGCCAGCAGGGTGCCAGGGGGTAACTATGGCTACACCTTC. Encoded protein: CASRVPGGNYGYTF.

The chain links TRBV29-1 to TRBJ2-2; 7 nucleotides match TRBD2. Germline V gives CDR1 SQVTM, CDR2 ANQGSEA. This CDR3 contains 12 residues. V shed 7 bases, J shed 6 bases, and the junction held 5 bases outside the gene matches. CDR3 amino acids: CSGRGGPGELFF. The CDR3 region has the DNA TGCAGCGGGCGGGGAGGGCCCGGGGAGCTGTTTTTT.

This clone was recorded a few times. This chain's CDR3 is CASSTRYYEQYV. CDR3 bases: TGTGCCAGCAGCACCCGCTATTACGAGCAGTACGTC. J is TRBJ2-7 and V is TRBV5-8; D is uncertain. Germline V gene lookup returns CDR1 SGHTS and CDR2 YDEGEE. The V and J ends lost 4 bases and 4 bases respectively, with 9 bases between them. The CDR3 extends over 12 amino acids.

The chain joins TRBV6-5 to TRBJ2-3; TRBD1 aligns across 8 bases. V gave up 4 bases and J gave up 3 bases; unmatched junction bases: 3. This CDR3 comprises 14 residues. The germline gives CDR1 MNHEY, CDR2 SVGAGI. The CDR3 DNA reads as TGTGCCAGCAGTTCCACAGGGGGTACAGATACGCAGTATTTT. Its translation is CASSSTGGTDTQYF.

The V and J genes are TRBV4-1 and TRBJ2-1; D might be TRBD2 (6 bases). Germline CDR1 reads MGHRA; CDR2 reads YSYEKL. The CDR3 runs to 16 residues. V lost 0 bases and J 4 bases, leaving 13 bases between the germline ends. CDR3 DNA sequence: TGCGCCAGCAGCCAAGACGCGGGGACTTCTTACAATGAGCAGTTCTTC. This sequence encodes CASSQDAGTSYNEQFF.

This clone has just one count. The chain uses TRBV6-5 and TRBJ1-5; possible D gene TRBD1, 5 bases. This CDR3 region has 15 residues. V lost 2 bases and J 8 bases, leaving 16 bases between the germline ends. Germline loops: CDR1 MNHEY, CDR2 SVGAGI. This CDR3 reads CASSYDGGGTEPQHF. CDR3 DNA: TGTGCCAGCAGTTACGATGGCGGCGGGACGGAGCCCCAGCATTTT.

J is TRBJ1-1 and V is TRBV7-6; 7 nucleotides match TRBD1. This CDR3 has 12 residues. Germline loops: CDR1 SGHVS, CDR2 FNYEAQ. V was clipped by 1 base and J by 8 bases; unmatched bases: 1. The CDR3 loop reads CASSLVQGEAFF. CDR3 coding DNA: TGTGCCAGCAGCTTAGTACAGGGGGAAGCTTTCTTT.

The V and J genes are TRBV19 and TRBJ1-4, with D perhaps TRBD1 (5 bases). Germline loops: CDR1 LNHDA, CDR2 SQIVND (reference sequence). V lost 4 bases and J 7 bases, leaving 16 bases between the germline ends. The CDR3 is made up of 15 amino acids. The CDR3 sequence is CASSTGTIQGEKLFF. The CDR3 nucleotides read TGTGCCAGTAGTACGGGGACCATCCAGGGTGAAAAACTGTTTTTT.

This chain links TRBV6-1 with TRBJ2-3, with a possible D match to TRBD2 (5 bases). Germline lookup yields CDR1 MNHNS and CDR2 SASEGT. The CDR3 extends over 14 amino acids. The V and J ends lost 6 bases and 4 bases respectively, with 14 bases between them. The CDR3, as DNA: TGTGCCAGCAGGAAGGACTTGCGTTCAGATACGCAGTATTTT. Translating gives CASRKDLRSDTQYF.

The chain employs TRBV5-4 and TRBJ2-7; D may match TRBD1 or TRBD2 (5 bases each). Trimming took 0 bases from V and 2 from J, leaving 9 bases between them. Germline CDR1 SGHNT, CDR2 YYREEE (reference sequence). This CDR3 spans 14 amino acids. This CDR3 is CASSLGGRPYEQYF. CDR3 nucleotide sequence: TGTGCCAGCAGCTTGGGGGGACGGCCCTACGAGCAGTACTTC.

This clone was counted a few times. The genes are TRBV4-1 and TRBJ1-2; D gene ambiguous. Trimming left V 1 base short and J 8 bases short, with 14 bases between. The CDR3 runs 14 residues. The germline gives CDR1 MGHRA, CDR2 YSYEKL. This CDR3 is CASSQVAQAGGYTF. The CDR3 DNA reads as TGCGCCAGCAGCCAAGTAGCGCAGGCGGGCGGCTACACCTTC.

This chain joins TRBV5-8 and TRBJ2-2, with unresolved D. This CDR3 spans 16 amino acids. Germline V CDR1 and CDR2: SGHTS, YDEGEE. Trimming removed 2 bases from V and 3 bases from J, with 14 bases in between. The CDR3, as DNA: TGTGCCAGCAGCTTCACCGCAACGGCCCACACCGGGGAGCTGTTTTTT. It translates to CASSFTATAHTGELFF. Drawing the rest from reference TRBV5-8 and TRBJ2-2, the complete variable domain is EAGVTQSPTHLIKTRGQQATLRCSPISGHTSVYWYQQALGLGLQFLLWYDEGEERNRGNFPPRFSGRQFPNYSSELNVNALELEDSALYLCASSFTATAHTGELFFGEGSRLTVL.

The chain recombines TRBV19 with TRBJ1-1, with unresolved D. Germline assignment: CDR1 LNHDA and CDR2 SQIVND (reference sequence). The CDR3 covers 12 residues. Trimming removed 3 bases at V and 8 bases at J, with 10 bases between. The CDR3 sequence is CASSIPDSEAFF. The CDR3 DNA follows: TGTGCCAGTAGTATTCCAGACTCAGAAGCTTTCTTT.

This clone appeared a few times. The V call is TRBV7-9, the J call TRBJ2-1; 10 bases match TRBD1. CDR3 size: 13 residues. Trimming cost V 8 bases and J 5 bases; bases outside gene matches: 3. The V gene's germline CDR1 is SEHNR and CDR2 FQNEAQ (reference sequence). The CDR3 nucleotides are TGTGCCAGCCGGACAGGGGGTAACAATGAGCAGTTCTTC. Its translation is CASRTGGNNEQFF.